The 25 T cell receptor beta chains presented below share a single source sample, sequenced in a study of human T cells and chemical hapten exposure. TCRdb passed the RACE reads through MiXCR, listing each CDR3 protein once. Here the sample spans over 85,000 distinct CDR3 sequences, 9.5% to 15% being singletons. This sample's time point: patch test 1, 2 weeks after DPC sensitization. Treatment defined: therapeutic diphenylcyclopropenone sensitization with weekly scalp DPC. This material consisted of whole blood, taken in connection with sensitization to the hapten diphenylcyclopropenone (DPC). All receptors derive from a woman in her forties with alopecia areata. Some clones in this sample may be carry-over from other donors' samples.

The chain links TRBV7-3 to TRBJ1-1; weak D call: TRBD1 (5 bases). The V end lost 5 bases, the J end lost 10 bases, and 11 bases lay between the germline ends. Germline V gives CDR1 SGHTA, CDR2 FQGTGA. The CDR3 consists of 11 residues. CDR3 region: CASSLGRGAFF. The CDR3 DNA is TGTGCCAGCAGCCTGGGTAGGGGAGCTTTCTTT.

This chain links TRBV6-5 with TRBJ2-2; D unresolved. The CDR3 is 15 residues long. From germline, CDR1 is MNHEY and CDR2 SVGAGI. Trimming cost V 6 bases and J 0 bases, with 11 bases left between them. CDR3 nucleotides: TGTGCCAGCAGCGCGAAGCGCCCGAACACCGGGGAGCTGTTTTTT. This translates into CASSAKRPNTGELFF.

This clonotype was seen more than once but under ten times. The rearrangement links TRBV20-1 to TRBJ2-1; D perhaps matches TRBD2 (5 bases). This CDR3 has 16 amino acids. V was trimmed by 4 bases and J by 4 bases, leaving 20 bases between them. Per the germline V gene, CDR1 is DFQATT and CDR2 is SNEGSKA (reference sequence). The CDR3 here is CSAIKGAAVRYNEQFF. The CDR3 DNA follows: TGCAGTGCTATCAAGGGAGCCGCGGTCCGTTACAATGAGCAGTTCTTC.

At least ten counts were recorded for this clonotype. This chain joins TRBV5-1 and TRBJ2-2; TRBD1 aligns across 8 bases. There are 15 residues in the CDR3. CDR1 SGHRS and CDR2 YFSETQ come from the germline V gene. The J segment lost 6 bases and the V segment lost 3 bases, leaving 7 bases of the junction unmatched. This CDR3 is CASSSGQGRAGELFF. Here the CDR3 DNA reads TGCGCCAGCAGCTCTGGACAGGGTCGAGCCGGGGAGCTGTTTTTT.

This chain connects TRBV24-1 to TRBJ2-3; possible D gene TRBD1, 6 bases. The V gene's germline CDR1 is KGHDR and CDR2 SFDVKD. V was cut by 2 bases and J by 6 bases, with 14 bases left in between. This CDR3 comprises 15 residues. In DNA, the CDR3 is TGTGCCACCAGTGATTACCGACAGGAGCAGGATACGCAGTATTTT. Protein product: CATSDYRQEQDTQYF.

The rearrangement uses TRBV10-3 and TRBJ1-3, with a tentative D call TRBD1 (6 bases). CDR1 is ENHRY, CDR2 SYGVKD, per germline. Trimming removed 6 bases from V and 4 bases from J, with 16 bases in between. CDR3 size: 15 residues. CDR3 bases: TGTGCCATCAGAGATGCAGGGGCTGGGGGAAACACCATATATTTT. Amino acids: CAIRDAGAGGNTIYF.

This clonotype has a handful of counts. DNA for the CDR3: TGTGCCAGTAGTTGGGGGACAGGGACCTACGAGCAGTACTTC. Translating gives CASSWGTGTYEQYF. V gene TRBV19 combines with J gene TRBJ2-7; 9 bases line up with TRBD1. In germline, CDR1 is LNHDA, CDR2 SQIVND (reference sequence). The CDR3 covers 14 residues. V lost 5 bases to trimming and J lost 2 bases; unmatched junction nucleotides: 4.

This chain connects TRBV20-1 to TRBJ2-4, with D tentatively TRBD1 (6 bases). From germline, CDR1 is DFQATT and CDR2 SNEGSKA (reference sequence). The CDR3 is made up of 13 amino acids. Trimming shortened V by 6 bases and J by 7 bases, and 16 bases separated the two germline ends. DNA of the CDR3: TGCAGTGCCGGGGACACTTGGGGGAACATTCAGTACTTC. Its translation: CSAGDTWGNIQYF.

This sequence joins TRBV2 and TRBJ2-5; no clear D gene. Deletions cut 2 bases from V and 5 bases from J, with 9 bases between. The germline V gene encodes CDR1 SNHLY and CDR2 FYNNEI. The CDR3 contains 13 residues. The CDR3, as DNA: TGTGCCAGCAGTGAAACGCCGATGGAGACCCAGTACTTC. Its translation is CASSETPMETQYF.

This clonotype was observed many times. V usage is TRBV7-6 and J usage is TRBJ1-3; D is ambiguous. Trimming left V 0 bases short and J 2 bases short, with 5 bases between. CDR1 and CDR2 (germline): SGHVS, FNYEAQ. The CDR3 runs 14 residues. The CDR3 bases are TGTGCCAGCAGCTTAGCGGGGACTGGAAACACCATATATTTT. Protein sequence: CASSLAGTGNTIYF. Together with reference TRBV7-6 and TRBJ1-3, the CDR3 gives the full variable domain: GAGVSQSPRYKVTKRGQDVALRCDPISGHVSLYWYRQALGQGPEFLTYFNYEAQQDKSGLPNDRFSAERPEGSISTLTIQRTEQRDSAMYRCASSLAGTGNTIYFGEGSWLTVV.

Here the CDR3 DNA reads TGTGCCAGCAGCTTGAGGTCAGATACGCAGTATTTT. It codes for CASSLRSDTQYF. V usage is TRBV11-2 and J usage is TRBJ2-3; D unresolved. The CDR3 is 12 residues long. The V end was cut by 3 bases, the J end by 4 bases, with 5 bases between. Germline loops: CDR1 SGHAT, CDR2 FQNNGV. Complete variable domain (other parts from reference TRBV11-2 and TRBJ2-3): EAGVAQSPRYKIIEKRQSVAFWCNPISGHATLYWYQQILGQGPKLLIQFQNNGVVDDSQLPKDRFSAERLKGVDSTLKIQPAKLEDSAVYLCASSLRSDTQYFGPGTRLTVL.

This clonotype has a handful of counts. This chain connects TRBV28 to TRBJ2-7, with D possibly TRBD1 on 6 matching bases. Trimming took off 8 bases at V and 2 bases at J, with 13 bases between the two ends. The CDR3 has 13 amino acids. The germline CDR1 and CDR2 sequences are MDHEN and SYDVKM. CDR3 region: CASVETGPYEQYF. CDR3 DNA: TGTGCCAGCGTTGAGACAGGTCCCTACGAGCAGTACTTC.

This clonotype was picked up a small number of times. The V gene is TRBV4-1, the J gene TRBJ2-7, with 9 bases fitting TRBD1. V trimming: 5 bases; J trimming: 2 bases; junction bases outside the gene matches: 4. This CDR3 is 14 amino acids long. Looked up from germline, CDR1 is MGHRA and CDR2 is YSYEKL. This chain's CDR3 is CASSAQGAPYEQYF. The CDR3, as DNA: TGCGCCAGCAGCGCACAGGGGGCACCCTACGAGCAGTACTTC.

This clonotype occurred once. The gene calls are TRBV30 and TRBJ2-1; 9 nucleotides match TRBD2. The CDR3 consists of 17 residues. V gave up 0 bases and J gave up 6 bases; unmatched junction bases: 12. The V gene's germline CDR1 is GTSNPN and CDR2 SVGIG (reference sequence). The CDR3 is CAWSVIGDPSGTNEQFF. The CDR3 region has the DNA TGTGCCTGGAGTGTAATAGGGGATCCTAGCGGGACCAATGAGCAGTTCTTC.

This clonotype was detected many times. The V and J genes are TRBV6-2 or TRBV6-3 and TRBJ1-1; unclear D gene. Germline V gene sequence: CDR1 MNHEY, CDR2 SVGEGT. Trimming stripped 8 bases from V and 3 bases from J, with 13 bases between. The CDR3 is 13 residues long. CDR3 region: CASWEGWDTEAFF. CDR3 nucleotides: TGTGCCAGCTGGGAGGGCTGGGACACTGAAGCTTTCTTT.

This clonotype was picked up a small number of times. This chain uses TRBV12-3 or TRBV12-4 with TRBJ1-2; D not certain. The CDR3 sequence is 14 residues long. The V gene lost 7 bases and the J gene lost 8 bases, with 20 bases spanning the gap. CDR3 in amino acids: CASTPGRPLGGYTF. CDR3 nucleotides: TGTGCCAGCACCCCAGGCAGACCCTTAGGGGGCTACACCTTC.

This chain's CDR3 is CSATPTSGMYEQYF. CDR3 DNA: TGCAGTGCTACGCCGACTAGCGGGATGTACGAGCAGTACTTC. The genes are TRBV20-1 and TRBJ2-7; 11 positions match TRBD2. J was trimmed by 4 bases and V by 4 bases; bases with no gene match: 6. The CDR3 covers 14 residues. Germline CDR1 is DFQATT and CDR2 is SNEGSKA (reference sequence).

A word on this clonotype: Being one base from a much bigger clone, this may be a read error. J is TRBJ1-1 and V is TRBV29-1; D remains ambiguous. V lost 1 base, J lost 0 bases, and 0 bases lay in between. Germline loops: CDR1 SQVTM, CDR2 ANQGSEA. The CDR3 is made up of 11 amino acids. The chain's CDR3 is CSVEVNTEAFF. The CDR3 DNA reads as TGCAGCGTTGAAGTGAACACTGAAGCTTTCTTT.

J is TRBJ2-7 and V is TRBV20-1; D not resolved. Germline V gene lookup returns CDR1 DFQATT and CDR2 SNEGSKA (reference sequence). The CDR3 totals 13 residues. Trimming left V 6 bases short and J 6 bases short, with 18 bases between. In nucleotides, the CDR3 is TGCAGTGCAAACGGACGTGCAGGCGTCGAGCAGTACTTC. The encoded protein is CSANGRAGVEQYF.

This clonotype was seen repeatedly, ten times or more. The chain uses TRBV28 and TRBJ2-7; D remains ambiguous. CDR3 length equals 15 residues. The V and J ends lost 5 bases and 3 bases respectively, with 17 bases between them. Looked up from germline, CDR1 is MDHEN and CDR2 is SYDVKM. CDR3 region: CASSPSFALNYEQYF. The CDR3 DNA is TGTGCCAGCAGTCCGAGTTTCGCCTTGAACTACGAGCAGTACTTC.

The chain has TRBV5-6 and TRBJ1-2, with a possible D match to TRBD1 (5 bases). The V end lost 4 bases, the J end lost 6 bases, and 13 bases lay between the germline ends. The CDR3 length is 13 residues. The germline V gene has CDR1 SGHDT and CDR2 YYEEEE. For the CDR3, the DNA is TGTGCCAGCAGCCCCCAGGGTTATAATGGCTACACCTTC. This encodes CASSPQGYNGYTF.

Only a few counts were recorded for this clonotype. V and J are TRBV5-5 and TRBJ1-5; D not resolved. This CDR3 is built from 13 residues. V lost 4 bases and J 6 bases, leaving 11 bases between the germline ends. CDR1 is SGHKS and CDR2 is YYEKEE in the germline V gene (reference sequence). CDR3 region: CASSTGFVQPQHF. DNA of the CDR3: TGTGCCAGCAGCACGGGGTTTGTTCAGCCCCAGCATTTT.

The chain joins TRBV20-1 to TRBJ1-2, with D uncertain. The V end lost 0 bases, the J end lost 5 bases, and 10 bases lay between the germline ends. Germline V CDR1 and CDR2: DFQATT, SNEGSKA (reference sequence). This CDR3 contains 13 residues. CDR3 protein: CSARDEEGYGYTF. The CDR3 DNA reads as TGCAGTGCTAGAGACGAAGAAGGGTATGGCTACACCTTC.

This clonotype was recorded a few times. This rearrangement joins TRBV29-1 to TRBJ1-1, with unresolved D. The CDR3 is 11 residues long. Germline V gene data show CDR1 as SQVTM and CDR2 as ANQGSEA. V was clipped by 6 bases and J by 6 bases, with 11 bases between them. The CDR3 sequence is CSVFLQPEAFF. The CDR3 nucleotides read TGCAGCGTCTTTCTCCAACCTGAAGCTTTCTTT.

The V gene is TRBV29-1, the J gene TRBJ1-1; possibly TRBD1 for D (6 bases). The CDR3 sequence is 12 residues long. Trimming left V 6 bases short and J 5 bases short, with 13 bases between. Germline CDR1 SQVTM, CDR2 ANQGSEA. Here the CDR3 reads CSVNTGKTEAFF. The CDR3 region has the DNA TGCAGCGTCAACACAGGGAAAACTGAAGCTTTCTTT.